The 29 T cell receptor beta chains presented below share a single source sample, sequenced in a study of regulatory T cells in long-lasting Graves disease. Through Arm-PCR of CDR3 regions and iRepertoire HTBI primers, TCR beta libraries were built. TCRdb re-called the multiplex PCR reads through MiXCR, storing one row per CDR3 protein. Of a few hundred thousand distinct CDR3 sequences listed, 20% to 30% are singletons. Time point specified: persistent/refractory GD, antithyroid drugs over 5 years with positive TRAb. Isolated PBMC RNA provided the starting material for the TCR library. Sequenced here: peripheral blood mononuclear cells (PBMCs), sampled when the disease was refractory, from a patient treated with antithyroid drugs. The receptors shown here come from a female donor with Graves disease.

The V and J genes are TRBV5-6 and TRBJ1-1, with 7 bases aligning to TRBD1. V dropped 4 bases and J dropped 0; count of bases not matched to a gene: 12. Germline V gives CDR1 SGHDT, CDR2 YYEEEE. The CDR3 has 17 amino acids. The CDR3 sequence is CASSPRQGANVNTEAFF. CDR3 nucleotide sequence: TGTGCCAGCAGCCCCCGACAGGGAGCTAATGTGAACACTGAAGCTTTCTTT.

This chain joins TRBV30 and TRBJ2-5; TRBD1 aligns across 8 bases. The CDR3 is 12 residues long. CDR1 and CDR2 from the germline V gene are GTSNPN and SVGIG (reference sequence). With 5 bases clipped from V and 1 base from J, the junction kept 0 bases outside the gene matches. CDR3 region: CAWDRGQETQYF. CDR3 DNA: TGTGCCTGGGACAGGGGCCAAGAGACCCAGTACTTC.

V usage is TRBV2 and J usage is TRBJ1-2, with 11 positions matching TRBD1. Germline CDR1 and CDR2: SNHLY and FYNNEI. The CDR3 has 16 residues. The trim removed 2 bases at V and 2 bases at J, leaving 4 bases unmatched. This chain's CDR3 is CASSERTGGRNYGYTF. The CDR3 bases are TGTGCCAGCAGTGAAAGGACAGGGGGCCGGAACTATGGCTACACCTTC.

A word on this clonotype: At one end, the junction sequence differs from germline, possibly due to a read error. The chain combines TRBV4-1 with TRBJ2-7, with TRBD2 as a possible D gene (6 bases). CDR1 and CDR2 from the germline V gene are MGHRA and YSYEKL. This CDR3 is built from 15 residues. For the CDR3, the DNA is TGTGCCAGCAGCCAAGAGGCGGGATCATCCTACGAGCAGTACTTC. Amino acid sequence: CASSQEAGSSYEQYF.

V gene TRBV10-3 combines with J gene TRBJ2-5; possibly TRBD2 for D (5 bases). Trimming cost V 4 bases and J 7 bases, with 13 bases left between them. Germline CDR1 is ENHRY and CDR2 is SYGVKD. There are 13 residues in the CDR3. CDR3 nucleotides: TGTGCCATCAGTGTGGGAGCCCCGGGGACCCAGTACTTC. Encoded protein: CAISVGAPGTQYF.

This clonotype appeared a few times. The chain couples TRBV27 to TRBJ1-3; D gene uncertain. V was clipped by 7 bases and J by 0 bases, with 10 bases between them. Germline CDR1 MNHEY, CDR2 SMNVEV (reference sequence). The CDR3 consists of 14 residues. CDR3 sequence (DNA): TGTGCCAGCAAAAAGATGGCCTCTGGAAACACCATATATTTT. This sequence encodes CASKKMASGNTIYF.

DNA for the CDR3: TGCAGTGCTAGAGTTGGTCCTAACTATGGCTACACCTTC. Protein: CSARVGPNYGYTF. The chain combines TRBV20-1 with TRBJ1-2; no clear D. CDR1 and CDR2 (germline): DFQATT, SNEGSKA (reference sequence). CDR3 length: 13 residues. Trimming cost V 1 base and J 0 bases, with 6 bases left between them.

This clonotype was seen a few times. The V call is TRBV7-2, the J call TRBJ2-3, with D perhaps assigned TRBD1 or TRBD2 (5 bases each). Trimming stripped 4 bases from V and 0 bases from J, with 8 bases between. The CDR3 covers 14 residues. The germline gives CDR1 SGHTA, CDR2 FQGNSA. The CDR3 loop is CASSWGPSTDTQYF. The CDR3 DNA is TGTGCCAGCAGCTGGGGACCCAGCACAGATACGCAGTATTTT.

There are many counts of this clonotype. The V gene is TRBV6-1, the J gene TRBJ2-7, with 7 bases matching TRBD2. This CDR3 region has 15 residues. In germline, CDR1 is MNHNS, CDR2 SASEGT. With V trimmed by 7 bases and J by 4 bases, 13 bases remained unmatched. The CDR3 sequence is CASTTHHGGRYEQYF. The CDR3 DNA reads as TGTGCCAGCACCACACATCACGGGGGGAGGTACGAGCAGTACTTC.

This chain connects TRBV7-8 to TRBJ1-1, with 7 bases matching TRBD1. The germline CDR1 and CDR2 sequences are SGHVS and FQNEAQ. V dropped 2 bases and J dropped 2; count of bases not matched to a gene: 20. The CDR3 contains 20 residues. The CDR3 sequence is CASSLRRGGGPGNPNTEAFF. The CDR3 DNA sequence: TGTGCCAGCAGCTTACGGAGGGGAGGGGGCCCCGGAAATCCTAACACTGAAGCTTTCTTT.

CDR3 protein: CSVDLAVTDTQYF. In DNA, the CDR3 is TGCAGCGTTGACCTAGCGGTCACAGATACGCAGTATTTT. The chain joins TRBV29-1 to TRBJ2-3, with 7 positions matching TRBD2. This CDR3 contains 13 residues. Trimming took 3 bases from V and 2 from J; bases not matched to a gene: 2. Looked up from germline, CDR1 is SQVTM and CDR2 is ANQGSEA.

The rearrangement links TRBV6-1 to TRBJ1-4; D uncertain. The CDR3 is made up of 13 amino acids. Trimming removed 7 bases from V and 1 base from J, with 7 bases in between. Germline values: CDR1 MNHNS, CDR2 SASEGT. The CDR3 protein is CASTMGTNEKLFF. CDR3 bases: TGTGCCAGCACGATGGGAACTAATGAAAAACTGTTTTTT.

This clonotype was seen at least ten times. The chain has TRBV12-3 or TRBV12-4 and TRBJ2-7; 8 positions agree with TRBD1. The trim removed 5 bases at V and 3 bases at J, leaving 9 bases unmatched. This CDR3 comprises 15 residues. The CDR3 bases are TGTGCCAGCAGTCCAGCCGGGACAGGATACTACGAGCAGTACTTC. Encoded protein: CASSPAGTGYYEQYF.

This chain connects TRBV7-2 to TRBJ2-7; D might be TRBD1 or TRBD2, each matching 5 bases. This CDR3 contains 14 residues. Trimming took 7 bases from V and 2 from J, leaving 15 bases between them. From germline, CDR1 is SGHTA and CDR2 FQGNSA. This CDR3 reads CASTIVEGTYEQYF. As DNA, the CDR3 is TGTGCCAGCACCATCGTTGAGGGGACCTACGAGCAGTACTTC.

The chain couples TRBV7-2 to TRBJ2-7, with D possibly TRBD1 on 5 matching bases. Looked up from germline, CDR1 is SGHTA and CDR2 is FQGNSA. The CDR3 runs to 16 residues. Deletions cut 0 bases from V and 2 bases from J, with 14 bases between. CDR3 in DNA: TGTGCCAGCAGCTTAGCGCAGGGATTTAGGACCTACGAGCAGTACTTC. Translated, it gives CASSLAQGFRTYEQYF.

This clonotype was seen many times. The chain links TRBV18 to TRBJ1-2, with D hard to call. The V end lost 2 bases, the J end lost 4 bases, and 8 bases lay between the germline ends. The germline V gene encodes CDR1 KGHSH and CDR2 LQKENI. This CDR3 comprises 13 residues. CDR3 protein: CASSPGPTYGYTF. The DNA for the CDR3 is TGTGCCAGCTCACCAGGTCCTACCTATGGCTACACCTTC.

There are a few counts of this clonotype. This chain links TRBV20-1 with TRBJ2-7; TRBD1 matches at 7 bases. V lost 5 bases and J lost 0; bases outside the gene matches: 10. Germline-derived CDR1 and CDR2 are DFQATT and SNEGSKA (reference sequence). The CDR3 runs 15 residues. The CDR3 loop reads CSASVQDRPSYEQYF. The DNA for the CDR3 is TGCAGTGCTTCCGTACAGGACAGGCCCTCCTACGAGCAGTACTTC.

This clonotype was observed a handful of times. The chain carries TRBV6-1 and TRBJ2-2, with D tentatively TRBD2 (6 bases). The CDR3 covers 16 residues. Germline V lookup: CDR1 MNHNS, CDR2 SASEGT. Trimming took off 6 bases at V and 5 bases at J, with 19 bases between the two ends. CDR3 DNA: TGTGCCAGCAGCCAAGTCACGGGAGTGGGAACCGGGGAGCTGTTTTTT. This translates into CASSQVTGVGTGELFF.

This clonotype came up many times. The rearrangement uses TRBV28 and TRBJ1-5, with D uncertain. Deletions cut 3 bases from V and 5 bases from J, with 14 bases between. From germline, CDR1 is MDHEN and CDR2 SYDVKM. There are 15 residues in the CDR3. CDR3 sequence reads: CASSLRAAEDQPQHF. As DNA, the CDR3 is TGTGCCAGCAGTTTGAGGGCTGCGGAAGATCAGCCCCAGCATTTT.

This clonotype was counted only a few times. The V gene is TRBV29-1, the J gene TRBJ1-1; D unclear. V lost 3 bases to trimming and J lost 1 base, with 3 bases between them. The CDR3 runs 11 residues. In germline, CDR1 is SQVTM, CDR2 ANQGSEA. CDR3 sequence (DNA): TGCAGCGTTGAGACGAACACTGAAGCTTTCTTT. Its translation is CSVETNTEAFF.

CDR3 loop: CASSFSDEAFF. CDR3 nucleotides: TGTGCCAGCAGCTTCTCGGACGAAGCTTTCTTT. The genes are TRBV7-9 and TRBJ1-1, with D unclear. V was trimmed by 3 bases and J by 8 bases, leaving 7 bases between them. CDR3 size: 11 residues. CDR1 and CDR2 (germline): SEHNR, FQNEAQ (reference sequence).

This clonotype was observed a few times. The chain combines TRBV9 with TRBJ2-5; perhaps TRBD2 as D (5 bases). The CDR3 covers 15 residues. The germline V and J ends were trimmed by 3 bases and 1 base, with 13 bases remaining between them. Germline loops: CDR1 SGDLS, CDR2 YYNGEE. The CDR3, as DNA: TGTGCCAGCAGCGGAGGAGAGGGCTCCCAAGAGACCCAGTACTTC. It yields the protein CASSGGEGSQETQYF.

The chain has TRBV20-1 and TRBJ2-5, with TRBD2 identical over 8 bases. There are 14 residues in the CDR3. Looked up from germline, CDR1 is DFQATT and CDR2 is SNEGSKA (reference sequence). CDR3 amino acids: CSSTSGGSGLTQYF. The DNA for the CDR3 is TGCAGCTCAACTAGCGGTGGGTCCGGATTGACCCAGTACTTC.

This clonotype occurred a few times. The rearrangement uses TRBV5-1 and TRBJ1-5, with D unresolved. Germline lookup yields CDR1 SGHRS and CDR2 YFSETQ. V lost 4 bases and J lost 3, with 14 bases in between. The CDR3 contains 15 residues. The CDR3 here is CASSVDVGNNQPQHF. The CDR3 region has the DNA TGCGCCAGCAGCGTAGACGTTGGTAACAATCAGCCCCAGCATTTT.

This chain uses TRBV19 with TRBJ1-1; a weak D match, TRBD1 (6 bases). CDR1 and CDR2 from the germline V gene are LNHDA and SQIVND (reference sequence). The CDR3 consists of 15 residues. The ends were cut back, 5 bases at V and 1 base at J, with 14 bases in the middle. CDR3 coding DNA: TGTGCCAGTAGTTCCCCGGGACACCCGAACACTGAAGCTTTCTTT. As protein: CASSSPGHPNTEAFF. The complete variable domain, with remaining parts taken from reference TRBV19 and TRBJ1-1, reads DGGITQSPKYLFRKEGQNVTLSCEQNLNHDAMYWYRQDPGQGLRLIYYSQIVNDFQKGDIAEGYSVSREKKESFPLTVTSAQKNPTAFYLCASSSPGHPNTEAFFGQGTRLTVV.

This clonotype was seen only a few times. The chain joins TRBV27 to TRBJ2-7; 8 bases are a match to TRBD2. The V and J ends lost 8 bases and 4 bases, in that order; junction bases with no gene match: 16. The germline gives CDR1 MNHEY, CDR2 SMNVEV (reference sequence). CDR3 length: 16 residues. CDR3: CASRKWGSGKEYEQYF. CDR3 nucleotide sequence: TGTGCCAGCCGGAAGTGGGGTAGCGGGAAAGAATACGAGCAGTACTTC.

This clonotype was seen a handful of times. The chain links TRBV4-1 to TRBJ1-4, with D possibly matching TRBD1 (5 bases). Germline assignment: CDR1 MGHRA and CDR2 YSYEKL. V lost 1 base to trimming and J lost 0 bases, with 6 bases between them. CDR3 length: 15 amino acids. The CDR3 region is CASSQGDATNEKLFF. The CDR3 coding sequence is TGCGCCAGCAGCCAAGGGGACGCAACTAATGAAAAACTGTTTTTT.

The chain has TRBV2 and TRBJ2-5; the match to TRBD2 covers 7 bases. Trimming took 5 bases from V and 5 from J; bases not matched to a gene: 11. The CDR3 extends over 15 amino acids. The V gene's germline CDR1 is SNHLY and CDR2 FYNNEI. Written as DNA, the CDR3 is TGTGCCAGCAGTACTCAAGCGGGAACCGGCGAGACCCAGTACTTC. Translated: CASSTQAGTGETQYF.

This clonotype was counted a few times. The V gene is TRBV20-1, the J gene TRBJ2-7, with 10 bases identical to TRBD2. J was trimmed by 3 bases and V by 4 bases; bases with no gene match: 9. The CDR3 loop spans 15 amino acids. Germline lookup yields CDR1 DFQATT and CDR2 SNEGSKA (reference sequence). Written as DNA, the CDR3 is TGCAGTGCTACCTCCTTTCTAGCGGGAGACTACGAGCAGTACTTC. Amino acids: CSATSFLAGDYEQYF.